A selection of T cell receptor beta chains follows, all from one sample in a study of cytomegalovirus exposure and HLA in healthy donors. TCRdb's table, derived via immunoSEQ multiplex PCR, lists solely in-frame clones and lacks some. This sample has 150,000 to 200,000 clones, with around 75% found just once. Sequenced: PBMCs. The receptors shown here come from a man aged 35 to 55 in good health and CMV-seropositive. Both conserved end residues are part of each CDR3.

v_call	j_call	cdr3_aa
TRBV18	TRBJ2-7	CASSPPGQGLYEQYF
TRBV9	TRBJ1-4	CASSESGVTDNEKLFF
TRBV6-5	TRBJ2-1	CASSWGLAGDNVEQFF
TRBV27	TRBJ2-3	CASTALRTSGGARTDTQYF
TRBV5-1	TRBJ2-1	CASSFKRQGVYNEQFF
TRBV7-2	TRBJ2-5	CASSSPAGAQETQYF
TRBV30	TRBJ1-5	CAWSVLEGSGPQHF
TRBV7-6	TRBJ2-5	CASSGSGQETQYF
TRBV7-9	TRBJ1-2	CASSSNRGDNYGYTF
TRBV28	TRBJ1-4	CASSPGTGREKLFF
TRBV15	TRBJ2-1	CATSRDVLYNEQFF
TRBV18	TRBJ1-2	CASSKGTGFNYGYTF
TRBV28	TRBJ1-2	CASSLSPNRDYGYTF
TRBV7-8	TRBJ2-7	CASSFEPGQGRNEQYF
TRBV5-6	.	CASSPDSYEQYF
TRBV7-3	TRBJ2-3	CASSLSRLTDTQYF
TRBV7-8	TRBJ1-2	CASSLVSEGYGYTF
TRBV7-9	TRBJ1-1	CASSLDWGSEAFF
TRBV5-4	TRBJ2-1	CASSPGRNEQFF
TRBV10-3	TRBJ1-1	CAISRGTEAFF
TRBV11-2	TRBJ1-2	CASSPSSRTATGYTF
TRBV18	TRBJ1-3	CASSPPRGQGPGNTIYF
TRBV18	TRBJ1-3	CASSPQGFGNTIYF
TRBV7-3	TRBJ2-3	CASSLPLPGDTQYF
TRBV19	TRBJ2-7	CASSPDMPRGREQYF
TRBV11-2	TRBJ2-5	CASSFGRGVVETQYF
TRBV5-4	TRBJ2-1	CASSLGDRYYNEQFF
TRBV10-3	TRBJ2-6	CAISVRADNPSGADVLTF
TRBV7-9	TRBJ2-1	CASSLPYRTSQNEQFF
TRBV5-1	TRBJ2-7	CASSWGTSGGRGEQYF
TRBV5-1	TRBJ2-5	CASSSLRTLGETQYF
TRBV2	TRBJ2-1	CASSAQGGANRPLIF
TRBV5-1	TRBJ2-7	CASSLPEQGAYEQYF
TRBV10-3	TRBJ1-2	CAISVVTGDNYGYTF
TRBV4-2	TRBJ1-1	CASSQERLRGPNTEAFF
TRBV4-2	TRBJ2-3	CASSQDATSGGAVGSRTQYF
TRBV12-5	TRBJ2-7	CASGLVLAGIPYEQYF
TRBV4-1	TRBJ1-6	CASSTRNSPLHF
TRBV9	TRBJ1-1	CASSGGFREGTEAFF
TRBV5-1	TRBJ2-2	CASSGGTQNTGELFF
TRBV5-4	TRBJ2-2	CASSLAGLAGVNGGELFF
TRBV9	TRBJ2-2	CASSPRGGNTGELFF
TRBV15	TRBJ1-5	CATSRDAGRSGNQPQHF
TRBV6-5	TRBJ2-1	CASSGYRPNEQFF
TRBV5-6	TRBJ2-5	CASSLESLAPQETQYF
TRBV28	TRBJ2-7	CASGGQGIDEQYF